Following are 28 T cell receptor beta chains from one sample sequenced in a study of cytomegalovirus exposure and HLA in healthy donors (dated by TCRdb to 2015 to 2018). Library preparation used the immunoSEQ multiplex PCR assay. The multiplex PCR relied on a mix of 60 forward primers for TCR Vbeta segments and 13 reverse primers for TCR Jbeta segments. TCRdb obtained this table from immuneACCESS and retained in-frame rearrangements with V and J assigned. These tables miss some clones; where compared with another copy, unresolved V genes account for less than half of the shortfall, and the remainder is unexplained. In this sample the table shows about 170,000 clones, about 82% of which occur a single time. 0.6% to 0.95% of the sample comes from the top ten. The material sequenced was PBMCs. Receptors were obtained from a female donor in good health and CMV-seronegative.

J is TRBJ2-1 and V is TRBV5-1; 8 bases match TRBD1. Trimming at V came to 4 bases and at J to 0 bases, leaving 12 bases not matched to a gene. Germline assignment: CDR1 SGHRS and CDR2 YFSETQ. The length of the CDR3 is 18 residues. The CDR3 sequence: CASSPMKLTGASYNEQFF. The CDR3 nucleotides read TGCGCCAGCAGCCCGATGAAACTGACAGGGGCCTCCTACAATGAGCAGTTCTTC.

The rearrangement joins TRBV28 to TRBJ1-3, with a possible D match to TRBD1 (5 bases). The CDR3 length is 17 residues. V lost 6 bases, J lost 2 bases, and 20 bases lay in between. Germline V gene data show CDR1 as MDHEN and CDR2 as SYDVKM. CDR3 sequence reads: CASSPFITGTTGNTIYF. The CDR3 DNA reads TGTGCCAGCAGCCCATTTATTACAGGTACGACTGGAAACACCATATATTTT.

V is TRBV19 and J is TRBJ2-3; the D is unclear. CDR1 LNHDA and CDR2 SQIVND come from the germline V gene (reference sequence). With 4 bases removed from V and 4 bases from J, the gap between germline ends came to 9 bases. This CDR3 comprises 13 residues. The CDR3 protein is CASSTSRADTQYF. The DNA for the CDR3 is TGTGCCAGTAGTACCTCTCGGGCAGATACGCAGTATTTT.

The V and J genes are TRBV7-8 and TRBJ2-2; the match to TRBD2 covers 7 bases. This CDR3 has 16 residues. Germline V gene lookup returns CDR1 SGHVS and CDR2 FQNEAQ. V lost 0 bases, J lost 6 bases, and 7 bases stayed unmatched. Here the CDR3 reads CASSLAGGSGPGELFF. CDR3 coding DNA: TGTGCCAGCAGCTTAGCGGGAGGGTCAGGGCCCGGGGAGCTGTTTTTT. The whole variable domain, filled in from reference TRBV7-8 and TRBJ2-2, reads GAGVSQSPRYKVAKRGQDVALRCDPISGHVSLFWYQQALGQGPEFLTYFQNEAQLDKSGLPSDRFFAERPEGSVSTLKIQRTQQEDSAVYLCASSLAGGSGPGELFFGEGSRLTVL.

V gene TRBV7-2 combines with J gene TRBJ2-5, with D perhaps TRBD2 (6 bases). Germline V gene lookup returns CDR1 SGHTA and CDR2 FQGNSA. Trimming left V 7 bases short and J 6 bases short, with 18 bases between. The CDR3 is made up of 14 amino acids. The CDR3 DNA reads as TGTGCCAGCACCGGGACTTCGCCCGGTCAGACCCAGTACTTC. Encoded protein: CASTGTSPGQTQYF.

The chain combines TRBV7-8 with TRBJ2-7; TRBD2 matches at 8 bases. The length of the CDR3 is 16 residues. The junction had 11 bases not matched to a gene; V was cut back by 5 bases and J by 2 bases. Germline loops: CDR1 SGHVS, CDR2 FQNEAQ. CDR3 nucleotides: TGTGCCAGCAGCCTTCACAGCGGGGGACGACCCTACGAGCAGTACTTC. Translating gives CASSLHSGGRPYEQYF.

The chain is built from TRBV6-5 and TRBJ2-7, with 8 bases aligning to TRBD1. The germline CDR1 and CDR2 sequences are MNHEY and SVGAGI. V was pared by 2 bases and J by 2 bases, with 5 bases of the junction left unmatched. The CDR3 contains 15 residues. Here the CDR3 reads CASSYAGQGAYEQYF. The CDR3 DNA reads as TGTGCCAGCAGTTACGCCGGACAGGGAGCCTACGAGCAGTACTTC.

The V gene is TRBV4-3, the J gene TRBJ1-4; D remains ambiguous. Looked up from germline, CDR1 is LGHNA and CDR2 is YSLEER. Trimming cost V 2 bases and J 1 base, with 14 bases left between them. This CDR3 comprises 17 residues. CDR3 sequence (DNA): TGCGCCAGCAGCCAACGGCTCGCCGAGGGAACTAATGAAAAACTGTTTTTT. It translates to CASSQRLAEGTNEKLFF.

This clone was seen a single time. The J gene is TRBJ2-2, the V gene TRBV20-1; D call uncertain. V lost 8 bases, J lost 7 bases, and 5 bases lay in between. Germline V gives CDR1 DFQATT, CDR2 SNEGSKA (reference sequence). The CDR3 sequence is 9 residues long. DNA for the CDR3: TGCAGTCGTCGCGGGGAGCTGTTTTTT. Amino acid sequence: CSRRGELFF.

This rearrangement joins TRBV4-2 to TRBJ2-3; 11 positions agree with TRBD2. Germline loops: CDR1 LGHNA, CDR2 YNFKEQ. The CDR3 totals 18 residues. J gave up 7 bases and V 0 bases, and 12 bases lay outside the gene matches. This chain's CDR3 is CASSQDPPASGGKNTQYF. CDR3 in DNA: TGTGCCAGCAGCCAAGATCCCCCGGCTAGCGGGGGGAAAAATACGCAGTATTTT.

This clone was picked up a small number of times. The chain employs TRBV9 and TRBJ1-2, with TRBD1 as a possible D gene (5 bases). The germline CDR1 and CDR2 sequences are SGDLS and YYNGEE. The CDR3 extends over 13 amino acids. V was clipped by 2 bases and J by 3 bases, with 8 bases between them. CDR3 amino acids: CASSVRQHYGYTF. The CDR3, as DNA: TGTGCCAGCAGCGTCAGACAGCACTATGGCTACACCTTC.

In the case of this clone: Other DNA sequences within the sample encode an identical CDR3. The rearrangement links TRBV7-2 to TRBJ2-3, with TRBD2 matching over 7 bases. The CDR3 has 15 amino acids. CDR1 and CDR2 (germline): SGHTA, FQGNSA. V gave up 1 base and J gave up 5 bases; unmatched junction bases: 6. The CDR3 region is CASSLVGGRRDTQYF. The CDR3, as DNA: TGTGCCAGCAGCTTAGTGGGAGGGCGAAGAGATACGCAGTATTTT.

The CDR3 DNA reads TGTGCCAGTAGACCCCAAGGACAGGGGGCGGGATATGGCTACACCTTC. It codes for CASRPQGQGAGYGYTF. J is TRBJ1-2 and V is TRBV19; the match to TRBD1 covers 11 bases. There are 16 residues in the CDR3. The V segment lost 6 bases and the J segment 5 bases; nucleotides outside the gene matches: 11. CDR1 and CDR2 from the germline V gene are LNHDA and SQIVND (reference sequence).

In regard to this clone: The junction departs from germline at one end; a sequencing error may be responsible. This chain joins TRBV27 and TRBJ2-7; 7 bases align to TRBD1. The CDR3 is 16 amino acids. Looked up from germline, CDR1 is MNHEY and CDR2 is SMNVEV (reference sequence). The CDR3 DNA follows: TGTACCAGCAGTCCCTCCTCCGGGACAGAGGCCTACGAGCAGTACTTC. It codes for CTSSPSSGTEAYEQYF.

V gene TRBV7-8 combines with J gene TRBJ2-1; 13 nucleotides match TRBD2. Looked up from germline, CDR1 is SGHVS and CDR2 is FQNEAQ. The CDR3 extends over 16 amino acids. The trim removed 4 bases at V and 6 bases at J, leaving 6 bases unmatched. In DNA, the CDR3 is TGTGCCAGCAGCTCTCCGGGACTAGCGGGACTCAATGAGCAGTTCTTC. Translation gives CASSSPGLAGLNEQFF.

V is TRBV7-3 and J is TRBJ2-3; 11 bases agree with TRBD2. With V trimmed by 5 bases and J by 6 bases, 10 bases remained unmatched. This CDR3 is 16 amino acids long. The germline V gene encodes CDR1 SGHTA and CDR2 FQGTGA. CDR3 nucleotides: TGTGCCAGCAGCCCCGCGGGGCCTAGCGGGAGGGATACGCAGTATTTT. Translation: CASSPAGPSGRDTQYF. The entire variable domain, with the rest obtained from reference TRBV7-3 and TRBJ2-3, is as follows: GAGVSQTPSNKVTEKGKYVELRCDPISGHTALYWYRQSLGQGPEFLIYFQGTGAADDSGLPNDRFFAVRPEGSVSTLKIQRTERGDSAVYLCASSPAGPSGRDTQYFGPGTRLTVL.

The chain recombines TRBV5-1 with TRBJ2-2; 7 bases fit TRBD1. The J segment lost 1 base and the V segment lost 1 base, leaving 1 base of the junction unmatched. The CDR3 sequence is 15 residues long. Germline CDR1 is SGHRS and CDR2 is YFSETQ. The chain's CDR3 is CASSLTGVNTGELFF. DNA for the CDR3: TGCGCCAGCAGCTTGACAGGGGTGAACACCGGGGAGCTGTTTTTT.

This rearrangement joins TRBV7-2 to TRBJ1-6; D not resolved. The germline gives CDR1 SGHTA, CDR2 FQGNSA. This CDR3 comprises 14 residues. V was trimmed by 3 bases and J by 5 bases, leaving 8 bases between them. The CDR3 region is CASSFVRNNSPLHF. The DNA of the CDR3 is TGTGCCAGCAGCTTTGTCAGGAATAATTCACCCCTCCACTTT.

This clone appeared a few times. This chain uses TRBV19 with TRBJ2-7, with 8 bases that match TRBD2. The germline CDR1 and CDR2 sequences are LNHDA and SQIVND (reference sequence). This CDR3 spans 15 amino acids. V shed 1 base and J 2 bases; nucleotides not matched to a gene: 4. The CDR3 spells CASSIGKRGTYEQYF. The CDR3 DNA follows: TGTGCCAGTAGTATAGGCAAGCGGGGGACCTACGAGCAGTACTTC.

J is TRBJ2-1 and V is TRBV20-1, with 7 bases that match TRBD1. The CDR3 runs 11 residues. V shed 6 bases, J shed 12 bases, and the junction held 8 bases outside the gene matches. The germline CDR1 and CDR2 sequences are DFQATT and SNEGSKA (reference sequence). CDR3 loop: CSAPAGGSQFF. CDR3 bases: TGCAGTGCCCCGGCAGGGGGTTCGCAGTTCTTC.

The count of this clone is one. The chain carries TRBV11-2 and TRBJ1-1; D not certain. V lost 5 bases and J 10 bases, leaving 14 bases between the germline ends. Germline V gene lookup returns CDR1 SGHAT and CDR2 FQNNGV. This CDR3 comprises 12 residues. The CDR3: CASSPFPSRAFF. In DNA form, the CDR3 reads TGTGCCAGCAGCCCTTTTCCCTCCCGAGCTTTCTTT.

J is TRBJ2-1 and V is TRBV4-3, with D possibly matching TRBD2 (5 bases). Germline CDR1 and CDR2: LGHNA and YSLEER. Trimming stripped 0 bases from V and 12 bases from J, with 21 bases between. This CDR3 spans 16 amino acids. CDR3 region: CASSQDGLKTNQRQFF. As DNA, the CDR3 is TGCGCCAGCAGCCAAGACGGACTGAAAACGAATCAACGGCAGTTCTTC.

The V gene is TRBV19, the J gene TRBJ1-2; the D is unclear. V lost 7 bases to trimming and J lost 4 bases, with 19 bases between them. Germline V CDR1 and CDR2: LNHDA, SQIVND (reference sequence). CDR3 size: 15 residues. In DNA, the CDR3 is TGTGCCAGTACGCCTTACGAGGTACCAAGCTATGGCTACACCTTC. It yields the protein CASTPYEVPSYGYTF.

This rearrangement joins TRBV28 to TRBJ2-7; TRBD2 aligns across 7 bases. This CDR3 contains 15 residues. Trimming at V came to 6 bases and at J to 3 bases, leaving 11 bases not matched to a gene. Germline loops: CDR1 MDHEN, CDR2 SYDVKM. As DNA, the CDR3 is TGTGCCAGCAGCCTGAGCGGGACGGGGGTCTACGAGCAGTACTTC. Its protein is CASSLSGTGVYEQYF.

This clone came up a few times. The chain combines TRBV4-1 with TRBJ2-3, with D maybe TRBD2 (6 bases). The V gene lost 3 bases and the J gene lost 3 bases, with 16 bases spanning the gap. Germline CDR1 reads MGHRA; CDR2 reads YSYEKL. This CDR3 spans 16 amino acids. The CDR3 nucleotides are TGCGCCAGCAGCCAGGGCCCAGGGAGGACGACAGATACGCAGTATTTT. This sequence encodes CASSQGPGRTTDTQYF.

The chain has TRBV7-3 and TRBJ2-1; weak D call: TRBD1 (5 bases). The CDR3 totals 13 residues. Trimming left V 5 bases short and J 6 bases short, with 11 bases between. CDR1 SGHTA and CDR2 FQGTGA come from the germline V gene. The CDR3 protein is CASSISRANEQFF. The CDR3 nucleotides read TGTGCCAGCAGCATATCCAGGGCCAATGAGCAGTTCTTC. The full variable domain, with the rest looked up from reference TRBV7-3 and TRBJ2-1, is GAGVSQTPSNKVTEKGKYVELRCDPISGHTALYWYRQSLGQGPEFLIYFQGTGAADDSGLPNDRFFAVRPEGSVSTLKIQRTERGDSAVYLCASSISRANEQFFGPGTRLTVL.

The chain couples TRBV25-1 to TRBJ1-1; the match to TRBD1 covers 7 bases. Germline CDR1 reads MGHDK; CDR2 reads SYGVNS. The CDR3 contains 14 residues. Trimming took 5 bases from V and 2 from J; bases not matched to a gene: 5. CDR3 DNA sequence: TGTGCCAGCAGTCGACAGGGAATAAACACTGAAGCTTTCTTT. It codes for CASSRQGINTEAFF.

The chain has TRBV30 and TRBJ2-1; the D is unclear. V lost 4 bases and J lost 9, with 16 bases in between. CDR1 and CDR2 (germline): GTSNPN, SVGIG (reference sequence). The CDR3 loop spans 13 amino acids. The CDR3 DNA is TGTGCCTGGAATTTAGCCCCGGAGAGTGAGCAGTTCTTC. Its translation is CAWNLAPESEQFF.